Listed here are 5 T cell receptor beta chains from one sample, sequenced in a study of PD-1 blockade in classical Hodgkin lymphoma. The time point is: cycle 4 day 1 (C4D1), after less than 7 weeks of nivolumab. Patients all relapsed after autologous stem cell transplantation, and there was variation in brentuximab vedotin exposure. Magnetic negative selection was used to purify CD4+ T cells from PBMCs that had been thawed. TCRdb's table, derived via immunoSEQ multiplex PCR, lists solely in-frame clones and lacks some. The sample holds 25,000 to 35,000 clones, around 80% seen once. Sequenced here: CD4+ T cells from blood, sampled before the fourth cycle of nivolumab. The receptors were gathered from a human donor with classical Hodgkin lymphoma.

The chain couples TRBV25-1 to TRBJ1-1, with D unresolved. CDR3 length: 16 residues. Germline-derived CDR1 and CDR2 are MGHDK and SYGVNS. The V and J ends lost 1 base and 1 base respectively, with 13 bases between them. CDR3 sequence: CASSEFVGGRNTEAFF. CDR3 DNA: TGTGCCAGCAGTGAATTCGTGGGCGGGAGGAACACTGAAGCTTTCTTT.

The rearrangement uses TRBV7-6 and TRBJ1-2; TRBD1 matches 7 bases. CDR3 size: 20 residues. Per germline, CDR1 SGHVS and CDR2 FNYEAQ. The J segment lost 8 bases and the V segment lost 3 bases, leaving 27 bases of the junction unmatched. The CDR3 region is CASSFASGRGAPPASLGYTF. The CDR3 DNA reads TGTGCCAGCAGCTTCGCTTCGGGCAGGGGGGCGCCGCCCGCTAGCTTGGGCTACACCTTC. The whole variable domain, remainder taken from reference TRBV7-6 and TRBJ1-2, is GAGVSQSPRYKVTKRGQDVALRCDPISGHVSLYWYRQALGQGPEFLTYFNYEAQQDKSGLPNDRFSAERPEGSISTLTIQRTEQRDSAMYRCASSFASGRGAPPASLGYTFGSGTRLTVV.

The chain recombines TRBV28 with TRBJ1-1, with D tentatively TRBD1 (5 bases). The ends were cut back, 3 bases at V and 8 bases at J, with 10 bases in the middle. In germline, CDR1 is MDHEN, CDR2 SYDVKM. The CDR3 runs to 12 residues. This chain's CDR3 is CASSFRWGEAFF. The CDR3 DNA follows: TGTGCCAGCAGTTTTCGCTGGGGGGAAGCTTTCTTT.

The count of this clone is one. The chain links TRBV28 to TRBJ1-4, with 7 bases aligning to TRBD1. With 5 bases clipped from V and 3 bases from J, the junction kept 6 bases outside the gene matches. Germline CDR1 and CDR2: MDHEN and SYDVKM. The CDR3 is made up of 15 amino acids. The CDR3 nucleotides read TGTGCCAGCAGTGATACAGGGGTCGCTAATGAAAAACTGTTTTTT. Protein sequence: CASSDTGVANEKLFF.

This clone has only one observation. The rearrangement links TRBV5-5 to TRBJ2-6; D uncertain. This CDR3 spans 17 amino acids. V lost 2 bases to trimming and J lost 1 base, with 13 bases between them. Looked up from germline, CDR1 is SGHKS and CDR2 is YYEKEE (reference sequence). CDR3 region: CASSFFGLRSGANVLTF. The CDR3 bases are TGTGCCAGCAGCTTCTTTGGCCTCCGATCTGGGGCCAACGTCCTGACTTTC.